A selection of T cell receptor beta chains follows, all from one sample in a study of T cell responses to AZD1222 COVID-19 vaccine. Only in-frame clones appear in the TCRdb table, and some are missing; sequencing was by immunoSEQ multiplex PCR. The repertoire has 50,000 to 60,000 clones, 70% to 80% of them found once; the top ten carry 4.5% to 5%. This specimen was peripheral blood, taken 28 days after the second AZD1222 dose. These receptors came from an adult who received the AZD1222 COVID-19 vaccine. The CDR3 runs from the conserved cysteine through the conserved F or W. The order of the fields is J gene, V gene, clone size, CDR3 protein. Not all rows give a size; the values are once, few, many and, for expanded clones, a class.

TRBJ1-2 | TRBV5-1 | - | CASSPSEGQVSYTF
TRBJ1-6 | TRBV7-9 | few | CASSNLDNSPLHF
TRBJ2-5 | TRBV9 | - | CASSVVSSGSETQYF
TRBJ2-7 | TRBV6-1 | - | CATGRTGNYEQYF
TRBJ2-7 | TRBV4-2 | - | CASSQDASGRTYEQYF
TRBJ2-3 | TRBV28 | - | CASSLRGGASTDTQYF
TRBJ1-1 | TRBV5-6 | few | CASSPRFTNTEAFF
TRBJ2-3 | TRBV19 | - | CASGRGNSDTQYF
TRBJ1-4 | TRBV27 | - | CASSFTVIGGNEKLFF
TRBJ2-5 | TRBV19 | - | CASSLGTGRETQYF
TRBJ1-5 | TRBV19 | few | CASSIAGQPQHF
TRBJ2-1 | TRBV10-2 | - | CASSETPSNEQFF
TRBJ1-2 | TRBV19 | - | CASTPDGSYGYTF
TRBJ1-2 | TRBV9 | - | CASSDTGVANYGYTF
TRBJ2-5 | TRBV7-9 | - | CASSLVTGTTRAGETQYF